The 16 T cell receptor beta chains given below trace back to one sample, sequenced in a study of identical twins. TCRdb fed the 5' RACE reads into MiXCR, producing one record per CDR3 protein. The sample contains some 790,000 distinct CDR3 sequences, 18% of which appear only once. These data also formed part of another study, on T cells expressing NK-cell markers.

Sequencing was done on a sample of PBMCs. These receptors were taken from a woman under 30 in good health.

This CDR3 reads CASSYGGQAFF. For the CDR3, the DNA is TGTGCCAGCAGTTACGGGGGGCAAGCTTTCTTT. The chain employs TRBV6-5 and TRBJ1-1; possibly TRBD1 for D (6 bases). This CDR3 region has 11 residues. Trimming took 2 bases from V and 9 from J, leaving 7 bases between them. Germline V gene lookup returns CDR1 MNHEY and CDR2 SVGAGI.

This chain joins TRBV2 and TRBJ2-3; D is uncertain. Germline loops: CDR1 SNHLY, CDR2 FYNNEI. V lost 6 bases and J lost 2, with 18 bases in between. CDR3 length equals 16 residues. CDR3 in amino acids: CASSLTVTRTTDTQYF. The CDR3 bases are TGTGCCAGCAGCCTAACGGTCACGCGGACCACAGATACGCAGTATTTT.

This clonotype was detected a few times. The chain has TRBV7-9 and TRBJ1-1, with D perhaps matching TRBD1 (5 bases). Per the germline V gene, CDR1 is SEHNR and CDR2 is FQNEAQ (reference sequence). V was clipped by 2 bases and J by 3 bases, with 16 bases between them. This CDR3 contains 16 residues. The CDR3: CASSLYPGEADTEAFF. The CDR3 DNA follows: TGTGCCAGCAGCTTATATCCGGGGGAGGCCGACACTGAAGCTTTCTTT.

This clonotype was seen more than once but under ten times. V gene TRBV20-1 combines with J gene TRBJ2-5; D unresolved. V was clipped by 2 bases and J by 1 base, with 14 bases between them. Germline V gene data show CDR1 as DFQATT and CDR2 as SNEGSKA (reference sequence). The CDR3 is 15 residues long. The CDR3 is CSARLEQRFQETQYF. The CDR3 coding sequence is TGCAGTGCTAGACTAGAACAGCGTTTCCAAGAGACCCAGTACTTC.

The chain has TRBV18 and TRBJ1-1; D unclear. Trimming pared 0 bases from V and 4 bases from J, leaving 6 bases between. Germline CDR1 is KGHSH and CDR2 is LQKENI. This CDR3 spans 13 amino acids. CDR3 amino acids: CASSPPTSTEAFF. The CDR3 DNA sequence: TGTGCCAGCTCACCACCGACGAGCACTGAAGCTTTCTTT.

This clonotype was picked up a small number of times. V and J are TRBV20-1 and TRBJ2-4; D gene ambiguous. Per germline, CDR1 DFQATT and CDR2 SNEGSKA (reference sequence). Trimming pared 4 bases from V and 6 bases from J, leaving 10 bases between. There are 12 residues in the CDR3. CDR3 nucleotides: TGCAGTGCTACCCTCTGGAGAAACATTCAGTACTTC. Amino acid sequence: CSATLWRNIQYF.

CDR3 residues: CASSHITEAFF. The CDR3 DNA follows: TGCGCCAGCAGCCATATCACTGAAGCTTTCTTT. The V call is TRBV4-3, the J call TRBJ1-1; D unclear. Trimming pared 3 bases from V and 4 bases from J, leaving 3 bases between. Per germline, CDR1 LGHNA and CDR2 YSLEER. This CDR3 has 11 residues.

The V call is TRBV20-1, the J call TRBJ2-1, with D perhaps matching TRBD1 or TRBD2 (5 bases each). The V and J ends lost 6 bases and 2 bases respectively, with 11 bases between them. The CDR3 runs to 13 residues. The germline V gene encodes CDR1 DFQATT and CDR2 SNEGSKA (reference sequence). The CDR3 loop reads CSASEGPYNEQFF. The DNA for the CDR3 is TGCAGTGCGTCCGAGGGGCCCTACAATGAGCAGTTCTTC.

The chain employs TRBV14 and TRBJ2-3, with TRBD2 matching 10 bases. V shed 4 bases and J 8 bases; nucleotides not matched to a gene: 9. This CDR3 is built from 15 residues. Germline CDR1 reads SGHDN; CDR2 reads FVKESK. The CDR3 loop reads CASSLNLAGAPTQYF. In DNA, the CDR3 is TGTGCCAGCAGCCTTAATCTAGCGGGGGCCCCTACGCAGTATTTT.

CDR3 in amino acids: CASSYRGRQSPLHF. The CDR3 DNA reads TGTGCCAGCAGCTACAGGGGAAGACAGTCACCCCTCCACTTT. The rearrangement links TRBV5-6 to TRBJ1-6; 7 nucleotides line up with TRBD1. CDR3 length: 14 residues. V shed 3 bases and J 10 bases; nucleotides not matched to a gene: 7. Per the germline V gene, CDR1 is SGHDT and CDR2 is YYEEEE. The entire variable domain, with the rest obtained from reference TRBV5-6 and TRBJ1-6, is as follows: DAGVTQSPTHLIKTRGQQVTLRCSPKSGHDTVSWYQQALGQGPQFIFQYYEEEERQRGNFPDRFSGHQFPNYSSELNVNALLLGDSALYLCASSYRGRQSPLHFGNGTRLTVT.

The V and J genes are TRBV20-1 and TRBJ1-2, with a tentative D call TRBD1 (5 bases). The ends were cut back, 3 bases at V and 7 bases at J, with 15 bases in the middle. This CDR3 comprises 13 residues. Looked up from germline, CDR1 is DFQATT and CDR2 is SNEGSKA (reference sequence). CDR3 in amino acids: CSASPSGGSGYTF. CDR3 DNA: TGCAGTGCTAGTCCCTCGGGGGGAAGTGGCTACACCTTC.

Ten or more counts support this clonotype. The chain uses TRBV12-3 or TRBV12-4 and TRBJ1-6, with unresolved D. The CDR3 spans 15 residues. Trimming shortened V by 6 bases and J by 0 bases, and 9 bases separated the two germline ends. CDR3 loop: CASRPRSSYNSPLHF. The DNA for the CDR3 is TGTGCCAGCAGGCCCAGGAGCTCCTATAATTCACCCCTCCACTTT.

The genes are TRBV6-2 or TRBV6-3 and TRBJ2-1; 11 nucleotides agree with TRBD1. Germline CDR1 and CDR2: MNHEY and SVGEGT. V shed 2 bases and J 5 bases; nucleotides not matched to a gene: 2. The CDR3 consists of 15 residues. The CDR3 DNA sequence: TGTGCCAGCAGTTACGGACAGGGGGCAAACAATGAGCAGTTCTTC. This gives the protein CASSYGQGANNEQFF.

V is TRBV27 and J is TRBJ1-1; maybe TRBD1 (6 bases). The CDR3 is 15 amino acids. Germline CDR1 MNHEY, CDR2 SMNVEV (reference sequence). V was cut by 6 bases and J by 0 bases, with 14 bases left in between. The CDR3 DNA reads as TGTGCCAGCAGGCAGGGGAATATAATGAACACTGAAGCTTTCTTT. As protein: CASRQGNIMNTEAFF.

This clonotype was detected a few times. This rearrangement joins TRBV12-3 or TRBV12-4 to TRBJ2-7; D gene uncertain. CDR3 length: 14 amino acids. The V and J ends lost 3 bases and 2 bases respectively, with 11 bases between them. CDR3 nucleotides: TGTGCCAGCAGTTTGGGGTGGGGAACCTACGAGCAGTACTTC. Translating gives CASSLGWGTYEQYF.

This clonotype appeared a few times. CDR3 region: CSAKGAYEQYF. The CDR3 DNA is TGCAGTGCTAAAGGGGCATACGAGCAGTACTTC. This chain joins TRBV20-1 and TRBJ2-7; tentative D call: TRBD1 (5 bases). The CDR3 extends over 11 amino acids. Germline V CDR1 and CDR2: DFQATT, SNEGSKA (reference sequence). Trimming took off 4 bases at V and 4 bases at J, with 8 bases between the two ends.